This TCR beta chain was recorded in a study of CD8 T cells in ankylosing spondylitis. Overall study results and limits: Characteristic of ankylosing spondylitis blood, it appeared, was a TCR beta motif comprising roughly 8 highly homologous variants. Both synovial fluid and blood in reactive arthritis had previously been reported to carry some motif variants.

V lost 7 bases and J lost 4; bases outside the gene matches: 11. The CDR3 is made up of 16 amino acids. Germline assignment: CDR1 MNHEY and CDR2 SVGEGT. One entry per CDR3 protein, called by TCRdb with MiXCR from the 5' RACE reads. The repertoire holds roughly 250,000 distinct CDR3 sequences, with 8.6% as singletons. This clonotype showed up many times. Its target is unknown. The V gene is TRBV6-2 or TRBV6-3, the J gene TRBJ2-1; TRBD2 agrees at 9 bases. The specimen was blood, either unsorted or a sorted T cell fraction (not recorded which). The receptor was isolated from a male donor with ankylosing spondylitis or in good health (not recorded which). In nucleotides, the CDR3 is TGTGCCAGCAAGGAGGCGGGGGGGCTCCCTTACAATGAGCAGTTCTTC. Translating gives CASKEAGGLPYNEQFF.